Sequencing of this T cell receptor beta chain was carried out in a study of T cells in Graves' hyperthyroidism and ophthalmopathy. Trimming at V came to 6 bases and at J to 2 bases, leaving 11 bases not matched to a gene. This CDR3 is 17 amino acids long. Germline lookup yields CDR1 SGHVS and CDR2 FQNEAQ. TCR beta CDR3 regions were amplified from RNA transcripts. First-round RT-PCR targeting the TCR CDR3 was performed with the HTBI primer set. TCRdb processed the multiplex PCR reads anew with MiXCR; each CDR3 protein has one entry. This sample has a few hundred thousand distinct CDR3 sequences, with 46% found just once.

The material sequenced was peripheral blood or thyroid tissue (not recorded which). The gene calls are TRBV7-8 and TRBJ1-5, with 9 bases identical to TRBD1. The receptor was isolated from an adult woman with Graves' disease, either hyperthyroidism or ophthalmopathy (not recorded which). In DNA form, the CDR3 reads TGTGCCAGCAGTACCGACAGGGGGGACAGGGGCAATCAGCCCCAGCATTTT. This codes for CASSTDRGDRGNQPQHF. Combining the CDR3 with reference TRBV7-8 and TRBJ1-5 gives the whole variable domain GAGVSQSPRYKVAKRGQDVALRCDPISGHVSLFWYQQALGQGPEFLTYFQNEAQLDKSGLPSDRFFAERPEGSVSTLKIQRTQQEDSAVYLCASSTDRGDRGNQPQHFGDGTRLSIL.